The 10 T cell receptor beta chains listed next were all sequenced from one sample in a study of identical twins. One entry per CDR3 protein results from TCRdb running MiXCR on the 5' RACE reads. The table records 250,000 or so distinct CDR3 sequences, about 8.3% of them present only once. Another study also made use of these data, one on yellow fever vaccine responses in identical twins.

What was sequenced was CD8+ T cells sorted from blood. The origin of the receptors is a woman aged 18 to 35 in good health.

At least ten counts were recorded for this clonotype. This chain connects TRBV4-3 to TRBJ2-1; 11 nucleotides line up with TRBD2. CDR3 size: 15 residues. The germline CDR1 and CDR2 sequences are LGHNA and YSLEER. V lost 0 bases and J lost 7; bases outside the gene matches: 2. The CDR3 nucleotides read TGCGCCAGCAGCCAAGAACTAGCGGGAGTTAATGAGCAGTTCTTC. Its translation: CASSQELAGVNEQFF.

This clonotype has ten or more counts. The rearrangement uses TRBV14 and TRBJ2-7; the D is unclear. Germline V gene sequence: CDR1 SGHDN, CDR2 FVKESK. Trimming took 2 bases from V and 2 from J, leaving 4 bases between them. CDR3 length: 12 residues. The CDR3 sequence: CASSQTAYEQYF. The CDR3 DNA sequence: TGTGCCAGCAGCCAAACGGCCTACGAGCAGTACTTC.

In its sample, this clonotype was seen many times. V usage is TRBV28 and J usage is TRBJ2-1; weak D call: TRBD2 (6 bases). V was cut by 6 bases and J by 6 bases, with 15 bases left in between. In germline, CDR1 is MDHEN, CDR2 SYDVKM. There are 14 residues in the CDR3. The DNA for the CDR3 is TGTGCCAGCAGCCCCCCGGGGGTAGCCAATGAGCAGTTCTTC. It is translated as CASSPPGVANEQFF.

DNA for the CDR3: TGTGCCAGCAGTTCCCCACAAGCCTACGAGCAGTACTTC. Translated: CASSSPQAYEQYF. This chain links TRBV27 with TRBJ2-7; D unclear. V lost 4 bases, J lost 2 bases, and 9 bases lay in between. CDR3 length equals 13 residues. Germline V lookup: CDR1 MNHEY, CDR2 SMNVEV (reference sequence).

There are many counts of this clonotype. The chain joins TRBV7-9 to TRBJ1-1; tentatively, D is TRBD1 (5 bases). Per the germline V gene, CDR1 is SEHNR and CDR2 is FQNEAQ (reference sequence). V was clipped by 5 bases and J by 7 bases, with 14 bases between them. The CDR3 consists of 13 residues. DNA of the CDR3: TGTGCCAGCAGCACGACAGACGCTCTTGAAGCTTTCTTT. Translation: CASSTTDALEAFF.

This clonotype was seen at least ten times. This chain uses TRBV11-2 with TRBJ2-5; D possibly corresponds to TRBD1 (6 bases). The ends were cut back, 5 bases at V and 5 bases at J, with 21 bases in the middle. CDR3 length: 16 residues. CDR1 SGHAT and CDR2 FQNNGV come from the germline V gene. The CDR3 is CASSLTQGIVQETQYF. The CDR3 DNA sequence: TGTGCCAGCAGCCTTACTCAGGGGATAGTTCAGGAGACCCAGTACTTC.

This clonotype was counted many times. The chain links TRBV28 to TRBJ2-7, with D possibly matching TRBD1 (6 bases). In germline, CDR1 is MDHEN, CDR2 SYDVKM. CDR3 length: 13 amino acids. V was pared by 2 bases and J by 3 bases, with 8 bases between. The CDR3: CASSLPGDYEQYF. The CDR3 DNA reads as TGTGCCAGCAGTTTACCAGGGGACTACGAGCAGTACTTC. Supplemented by reference TRBV28 and TRBJ2-7, the full variable domain reads DVKVTQSSRYLVKRTGEKVFLECVQDMDHENMFWYRQDPGLGLRLIYFSYDVKMKEKGDIPEGYSVSREKKERFSLILESASTNQTSMYLCASSLPGDYEQYFGPGTRLTVT.

Written as DNA, the CDR3 is TGCGCCAGCAGCTCCGGGGGCGACGAGCAGTACTTC. It yields the protein CASSSGGDEQYF. J is TRBJ2-7 and V is TRBV5-1; D is tentatively TRBD1 or TRBD2 (6 bases each). Germline assignment: CDR1 SGHRS and CDR2 YFSETQ. The CDR3 totals 12 residues. Trimming took off 3 bases at V and 5 bases at J, with 9 bases between the two ends.

This clonotype was detected many times. The V call is TRBV29-1, the J call TRBJ2-4; possibly TRBD1 for D (6 bases). The germline CDR1 and CDR2 sequences are SQVTM and ANQGSEA. Trimming removed 1 base at V and 2 bases at J, with 15 bases between. There are 16 residues in the CDR3. CDR3 DNA sequence: TGCAGCGTTGAAGCCCCAGGGGCTTTCACCAAAAACATTCAGTACTTC. Its protein is CSVEAPGAFTKNIQYF. Based on the CDR3 plus reference TRBV29-1 and TRBJ2-4, the full variable domain is SAVISQKPSRDICQRGTSLTIQCQVDSQVTMMFWYRQQPGQSLTLIATANQGSEATYESGFVIDKFPISRPNLTFSTLTVSNMSPEDSSIYLCSVEAPGAFTKNIQYFGAGTRLSVL.

The V and J genes are TRBV11-3 and TRBJ2-2; weak D call: TRBD2 (5 bases). Germline V CDR1 and CDR2: SGHNT, YENEEA. V lost 7 bases to trimming and J lost 5 bases, with 14 bases between them. The CDR3 totals 14 residues. CDR3 coding DNA: TGTGCCAGCACCCAAACTAGGGAAACCGGGGAGCTGTTTTTT. Its translation is CASTQTRETGELFF.